This T cell receptor beta chain was documented in a study of blood T cell repertoires in COVID-19. Across the study: Some COVID-19 samples were acute and others convalescent; all came from the United States, Italy and Spain.

All enrollees were roughly 18 to 89 years old and from fewer than 25 US areas. Participants' own reports of clinical history determined their cohort assignment. The germline V and J ends were trimmed by 0 bases and 9 bases, with 12 bases remaining between them. Germline V gives CDR1 SGHRS, CDR2 YFSETQ. This CDR3 spans 13 amino acids. Assay: immunoSEQ multiplex PCR; the TCRdb copy retains only in-frame clones and omits some. The sample lists about 280,000 clones, about 85% seen once, with about 2.5% in the top ten. This clone was seen once. The sample taken for sequencing was PBMCs or T cells enriched from blood (not recorded which). The clonotype comes from a woman between 50 and 59 years old who had recovered from COVID-19. V is TRBV5-1 and J is TRBJ1-1; D unresolved. In DNA, the CDR3 is TGCGCCAGCAGCTTGGATCCGGGGTCCAAAGCTTTCTTT. It codes for CASSLDPGSKAFF. The full variable domain, with the rest looked up from reference TRBV5-1 and TRBJ1-1, is KAGVTQTPRYLIKTRGQQVTLSCSPISGHRSVSWYQQTPGQGLQFLFEYFSETQRNKGNFPGRFSGRQFSNSRSEMNVSTLELGDSALYLCASSLDPGSKAFFGQGTRLTVV.